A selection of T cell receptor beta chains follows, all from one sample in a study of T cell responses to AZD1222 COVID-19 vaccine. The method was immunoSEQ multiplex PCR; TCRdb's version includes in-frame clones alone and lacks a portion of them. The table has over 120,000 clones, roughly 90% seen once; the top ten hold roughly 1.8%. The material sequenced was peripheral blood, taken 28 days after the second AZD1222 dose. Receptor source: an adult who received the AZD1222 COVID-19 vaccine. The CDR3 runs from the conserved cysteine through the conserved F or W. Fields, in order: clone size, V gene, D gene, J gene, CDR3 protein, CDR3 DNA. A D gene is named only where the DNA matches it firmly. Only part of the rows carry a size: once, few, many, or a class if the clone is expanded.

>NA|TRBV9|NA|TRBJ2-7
CASSLGGQSYEQYF
TGTGCCAGCTCCTTAGGCGGGCAGTCCTACGAGCAGTACTTC
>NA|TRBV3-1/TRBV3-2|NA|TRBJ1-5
CASSKGVVEPQHF
TGTGCCAGCAGCAAGGGGGTTGTTGAGCCCCAGCATTTT
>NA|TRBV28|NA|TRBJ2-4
CASKMNLAAKNIQYF
TGTGCCAGCAAAATGAATCTGGCAGCCAAAAACATTCAGTACTTC
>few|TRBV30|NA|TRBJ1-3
CACGGPGNTIYF
TGTGCCTGCGGGGGTCCTGGAAACACCATATATTTT
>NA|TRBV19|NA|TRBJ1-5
CASSIEGQPQHF
TGTGCCAGTAGTATTGAAGGTCAGCCCCAGCATTTT
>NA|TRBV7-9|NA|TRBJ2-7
CASSLPSSYEQYF
TGTGCCAGCAGCTTACCTAGCTCCTACGAGCAGTACTTC
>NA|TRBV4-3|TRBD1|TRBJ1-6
CASSQKLRTGGAGNSPLHF
TGCGCCAGCAGCCAAAAACTGCGGACAGGGGGCGCGGGGAATTCACCCCTCCACTTT
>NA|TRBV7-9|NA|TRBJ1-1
CASSTGLGHATEAFF
TGTGCCAGCAGCACAGGGCTAGGACACGCCACTGAAGCTTTCTTT
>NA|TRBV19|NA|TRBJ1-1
CASSIQRNTEAFF
TGTGCCAGTAGTATTCAGCGTAATACTGAAGCTTTCTTT
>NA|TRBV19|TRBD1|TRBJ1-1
CASETGANTEAFF
TGTGCCAGCGAAACAGGGGCGAACACTGAAGCTTTCTTT
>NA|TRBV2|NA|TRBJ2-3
CASNPISTDTQYF
TGTGCCAGCAACCCAATTAGCACAGATACGCAGTATTTT
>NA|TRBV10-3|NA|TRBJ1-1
CAISRQGEAFF
TGTGCCATCAGTCGACAAGGGGAAGCTTTCTTT
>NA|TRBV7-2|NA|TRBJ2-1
CASSLGTSQGNEQFF
TGTGCCAGCAGTCTAGGGACTTCCCAGGGCAATGAGCAGTTCTTC
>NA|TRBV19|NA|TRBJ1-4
CASGASGTGREKLFF
TGTGCCAGTGGGGCCTCCGGGACGGGCCGAGAAAAACTGTTTTTT
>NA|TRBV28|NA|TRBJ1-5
CASRTGNQPQHF
TGTGCCAGCCGAACGGGCAATCAGCCCCAGCATTTT
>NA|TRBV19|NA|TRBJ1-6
CASSRTRENSPLHF
TGTGCCAGTAGTCGGACAAGGGAAAATTCACCCCTCCACTTT
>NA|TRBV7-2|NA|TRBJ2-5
CASSLAGDPQYF
TGTGCCAGCAGCTTAGCCGGGGACCCCCAGTACTTC
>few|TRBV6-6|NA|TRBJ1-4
CASRNPGAGPNEKLFF
TGTGCCAGCAGAAACCCGGGGGCAGGGCCTAATGAAAAACTGTTTTTT
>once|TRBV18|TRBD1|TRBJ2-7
CASSTGGDSLYEQYF
TGTGCCAGCTCGACAGGGGGCGACTCGTTGTACGAGCAGTACTTC